The 25 T cell receptor beta chains below all came from one sample that was sequenced in a study of CXCR3-negative and CXCR3-positive naive CD8 T cells. Study-level points and caveats: CXCR3-expressing naive cells carried TRB CDR3s more hydrophobic than those of CXCR3-negative naive cells.

TRB cDNA libraries were made by UMI-labeled 5' RACE. TCRdb re-called the 5' RACE reads, yielding one record per CDR3 amino acid sequence without DNA. Recorded for this sample: about 120,000 distinct CDR3 sequences. For these receptors, no antigen is known. Specimen: naive CXCR3+ CD8+ T cells from blood. The sample's subset: CD45RO-CCR7+CD27+CD95- naive CD8+ T cells expressing CXCR3 (TNR3+). All receptors derive from a human donor in good health. Some clones in this sample may be carry-over from other donors' samples.

The genes are TRBV20-1 and TRBJ2-2; lacking DNA, the TRBD2 call made by TCRdb goes unchecked. The germline gives CDR1 DFQATT, CDR2 SNEGSKA (reference sequence). The CDR3 totals 15 residues. CDR3 protein: CSARVSRVRTGELFF.

The chain links TRBV28 to TRBJ2-7. The CDR3 has 12 amino acids. The germline V gene has CDR1 MDHEN and CDR2 SYDVKM. The CDR3 loop reads CASSEYQDEQYF.

The chain has TRBV28 and TRBJ2-4; TCRdb's D call of TRBD1 is untestable without DNA. Germline V CDR1 and CDR2: MDHEN, SYDVKM. The CDR3 runs to 13 residues. The CDR3 sequence is CASSFDRENIQYF.

The rearrangement links TRBV13 to TRBJ2-2. The length of the CDR3 is 17 residues. Germline values: CDR1 PRHDT, CDR2 FYEKMQ (reference sequence). CDR3 protein: CASNYEQSVGNTGELFF.

The chain recombines TRBV6-5 with TRBJ2-5. CDR1 MNHEY and CDR2 SVGAGI come from the germline V gene. This CDR3 comprises 13 residues. The CDR3 region is CASTGGSRETQYF.

This chain joins TRBV4-1 and TRBJ2-5; TCRdb proposes TRBD1, but this gene call is untestable without DNA. The CDR3 is made up of 13 amino acids. Germline CDR1 is MGHRA and CDR2 is YSYEKL. This CDR3 reads CASRLRPGETQYF.

This chain uses TRBV29-1 with TRBJ2-7; TCRdb outputs TRBD1, but without DNA this stays unchecked. The V gene's germline CDR1 is SQVTM and CDR2 ANQGSEA. The CDR3 length is 14 residues. The CDR3 protein is CSVDPGTGGYEQYF.

This chain joins TRBV28 and TRBJ2-7; with no DNA, the TCRdb D assignment of TRBD1 cannot be verified. The CDR3 extends over 16 amino acids. Germline V gives CDR1 MDHEN, CDR2 SYDVKM. CDR3 in amino acids: CASSLFGGQALGEQYF. Supplemented by reference TRBV28 and TRBJ2-7, the full variable domain reads DVKVTQSSRYLVKRTGEKVFLECVQDMDHENMFWYRQDPGLGLRLIYFSYDVKMKEKGDIPEGYSVSREKKERFSLILESASTNQTSMYLCASSLFGGQALGEQYFGPGTRLTVT.

This chain links TRBV5-5 with TRBJ2-1; TCRdb's D call of TRBD2 is untestable without DNA. Germline lookup yields CDR1 SGHKS and CDR2 YYEKEE (reference sequence). The CDR3 is made up of 16 amino acids. The CDR3: CASSFFPSGAYNEQFF.

This chain links TRBV5-1 with TRBJ2-1. The CDR3 extends over 14 amino acids. Germline CDR1 reads SGHRS; CDR2 reads YFSETQ. The CDR3 sequence is CASNPEWTGSEQFF.

The chain has TRBV13 and TRBJ2-7; the TRBD2 assignment by TCRdb is unverifiable without DNA. The CDR3 has 13 residues. Germline CDR1 reads PRHDT; CDR2 reads FYEKMQ (reference sequence). CDR3 residues: CASSLGRGIEQYF.

The CDR3 is CASSYSPGNTGELFF. The chain recombines TRBV6-6 with TRBJ2-2. CDR1 is MNHNY, CDR2 SVGAGI, per germline (reference sequence). The CDR3 has 15 residues.

V gene TRBV4-1 combines with J gene TRBJ2-7; the TRBD1 assignment by TCRdb is unverifiable without DNA. The CDR3 consists of 15 residues. Germline loops: CDR1 MGHRA, CDR2 YSYEKL. Here the CDR3 reads CASSQLPGQGYEQYF.

The chain's CDR3 is CASSLVRRGRSTVTQYF. The chain recombines TRBV11-2 with TRBJ2-3; TCRdb's D call of TRBD1 is untestable without DNA. The germline V gene has CDR1 SGHAT and CDR2 FQNNGV. The CDR3 covers 17 residues.

CDR3 amino acids: CASSIGSGTGFYNEQFF. This rearrangement joins TRBV19 to TRBJ2-1; absent DNA, TCRdb's TRBD1 call cannot be checked. This CDR3 region has 17 residues. Germline V CDR1 and CDR2: LNHDA, SQIVND (reference sequence).

The chain combines TRBV7-3 with TRBJ2-2. Germline CDR1 and CDR2: SGHTA and FQGTGA. The length of the CDR3 is 16 residues. The CDR3 sequence: CASSRYAGVNTGELFF.

The chain joins TRBV2 to TRBJ1-5; as DNA is missing, the TRBD1 call by TCRdb cannot be tested. CDR1 SNHLY and CDR2 FYNNEI come from the germline V gene. This CDR3 contains 13 residues. The CDR3: CASRRQSNQPQHF.

The J gene is TRBJ1-2, the V gene TRBV6-2 or TRBV6-3. The germline gives CDR1 MNHEY, CDR2 SVGEGT. There are 14 residues in the CDR3. CDR3 sequence: CASSPSGSSVGYTF.

The V and J genes are TRBV12-3 or TRBV12-4 and TRBJ2-7; TCRdb's D call, TRBD1, is unchecked because there is no DNA. CDR3 length equals 13 residues. CDR3 amino acids: CASRGQGFHEQYF.

V and J are TRBV29-1 and TRBJ2-5; the TCRdb call, TRBD2, lacks DNA for checking. The CDR3 has 17 amino acids. Germline loops: CDR1 SQVTM, CDR2 ANQGSEA. Here the CDR3 reads CSVEDSLAGGPAETQYF.

The rearrangement joins TRBV28 to TRBJ2-3; TCRdb calls TRBD2, which cannot be checked without DNA. The germline V gene has CDR1 MDHEN and CDR2 SYDVKM. CDR3 length: 18 amino acids. The chain's CDR3 is CASSALGLAGGQGDTQYF.

This chain connects TRBV6-2 or TRBV6-3 to TRBJ1-5. This CDR3 spans 12 amino acids. Germline loops: CDR1 MNHEY, CDR2 SVGEGT. The CDR3 is CASTTPPQPQHF.

The chain carries TRBV5-4 and TRBJ2-5; TCRdb calls TRBD1, which cannot be checked without DNA. CDR1 and CDR2 (germline): SGHNT, YYREEE (reference sequence). The CDR3 consists of 14 residues. The chain's CDR3 is CASSFWDVQETQYF.

This sequence joins TRBV5-1 and TRBJ2-6; the TCRdb D gene call, TRBD2, has no DNA to confirm it. The CDR3 has 22 residues. Germline CDR1 reads SGHRS; CDR2 reads YFSETQ. The CDR3 protein is CASSFEGLAGVGPNPGANVLTF. Variable domain in full (rest from reference TRBV5-1 and TRBJ2-6): KAGVTQTPRYLIKTRGQQVTLSCSPISGHRSVSWYQQTPGQGLQFLFEYFSETQRNKGNFPGRFSGRQFSNSRSEMNVSTLELGDSALYLCASSFEGLAGVGPNPGANVLTFGAGSRLTVL.

This chain links TRBV12-3 or TRBV12-4 with TRBJ2-3; TCRdb selects TRBD2, and the lack of DNA leaves this call unchecked. There are 17 residues in the CDR3. The CDR3 sequence: CASSHAPGLAGTDTQYF.